The rows below give T cell receptor beta chains drawn from one sample of a study of T cells in Graves' hyperthyroidism and ophthalmopathy. One entry per CDR3 protein, called by TCRdb with MiXCR from the multiplex PCR reads. In the table there are about 380,000 distinct CDR3 sequences, under 20% of which are singletons. What was sequenced was blood. All receptors derive from a young man with Graves' ophthalmopathy. The CDR3 runs from the conserved cysteine through the conserved F or W. Fields, in order: CDR3 protein, CDR3 DNA, J gene, D gene, V gene, CDR3 length, clone size. A D gene is named only where the DNA matches it firmly. Expanded clones are given a class, and other clones once, few, many or no size at all.

CATSREGNTEAFF	TGTGCCACCAGCCGGGAGGGGAACACTGAAGCTTTCTTT	TRBJ1-1	-	TRBV15	13	few
CASSTGTHTGELFF	TGTGCCAGCAGCACCGGGACTCACACCGGGGAGCTGTTTTTT	TRBJ2-2	-	TRBV11-3	14	many
CASSYGAGGEKLFF	TGTGCCAGCAGTTACGGAGCAGGCGGTGAAAAACTGTTTTTT	TRBJ1-4	-	TRBV6-6	14	-
CASSQFGTGGFYGYTF	TGTGCCAGCAGCCAGTTCGGGACAGGGGGCTTCTATGGCTACACCTTC	TRBJ1-2	TRBD1	TRBV5-1	16	few
CASSLAGGLEGYTF	TGCGCCAGCAGCTTGGCCGGGGGGCTGGAGGGCTACACCTTC	TRBJ1-2	-	TRBV5-1	14	-
CSARSAGASYEQYF	TGCAGTGCTAGATCAGCGGGGGCCAGCTACGAGCAGTACTTC	TRBJ2-7	TRBD2	TRBV20-1	14	-
CASSLPGLAVQYF	TGTGCCAGCAGCCTCCCGGGACTAGCGGTTCAGTATTTT	TRBJ2-3	TRBD2	TRBV12-3/TRBV12-4	13	-
CASSFRGVETQYF	TGTGCCAGCAGTTTTCGCGGGGTCGAGACCCAGTACTTC	TRBJ2-5	-	TRBV28	13	few
CASTLGGGASPLHF	TGTGCCAGCACCCTGGGGGGGGGCGCTTCACCCCTCCACTTT	TRBJ1-6	-	TRBV7-8	14	few
CASSYPPGQGNSEAFF	TGTGCCAGCAGTTACCCCCCGGGACAGGGGAACTCTGAAGCTTTCTTT	TRBJ1-1	TRBD1	TRBV6-5	16	-
CASSIGARGRYNEQFF	TGTGCCAGCAGTATCGGGGCCAGGGGTCGATACAATGAGCAGTTCTTC	TRBJ2-1	-	TRBV28	16	-
CASSSPAMGEGGNVLTF	TGCGCCAGCAGCTCCCCCGCCATGGGCGAGGGTGGCAACGTCCTGACTTTC	TRBJ2-6	-	TRBV4-1	17	many
CASSDFSSTDTQYF	TGTGCCAGCAGTGACTTCTCAAGCACAGATACGCAGTATTTT	TRBJ2-3	-	TRBV6-1	14	many
CASSQDLTGNNSPLHF	TGTGCCAGCAGCCAAGATCTGACCGGGAACAATTCACCCCTCCACTTT	TRBJ1-6	-	TRBV4-2	16	-
CASSPLAGGPNEQFF	TGTGCCAGCTCACCACTAGCGGGGGGCCCCAATGAGCAGTTCTTC	TRBJ2-1	TRBD2	TRBV18	15	many
CASSLTSGETGELFF	TGCGCCAGCAGCCTGACTAGCGGGGAGACCGGGGAGCTGTTTTTT	TRBJ2-2	TRBD2	TRBV5-1	15	many
CASSYDASGSYEQYF	TGTGCCAGCAGTTACGATGCTAGCGGCTCCTACGAGCAGTACTTC	TRBJ2-7	TRBD2	TRBV6-5	15	many
CSARDWRRAQPQHF	TGCAGTGCTAGAGATTGGCGCAGGGCCCAGCCCCAGCATTTT	TRBJ1-5	-	TRBV20-1	14	few
CASSLTGLETQYF	TGTGCCAGCAGCCTCACTGGGCTGGAGACCCAGTACTTC	TRBJ2-5	-	TRBV3-1	13	medium-sized
CASSFYGPSGNTIYF	TGTGCCAGCAGTTTTTACGGGCCCTCTGGAAACACCATATATTTT	TRBJ1-3	-	TRBV12-3/TRBV12-4	15	-
CASSRPGTGGREQYF	TGTGCCAGCAGTCGCCCCGGGACAGGGGGTCGGGAGCAGTACTTC	TRBJ2-7	TRBD1	TRBV28	15	-
CASSLALAWQDYGYTF	TGTGCCAGCAGTTTAGCGCTTGCCTGGCAAGACTATGGCTACACCTTC	TRBJ1-2	-	TRBV12-3/TRBV12-4	16	many
CASFGTDLRLAGAYEQYF	TGTGCCAGCTTCGGTACCGATCTCCGACTAGCGGGGGCCTACGAGCAGTACTTC	TRBJ2-7	TRBD2	TRBV28	18	many
CASSGDRAYNQPQHF	TGTGCCAGCAGTGGGGACAGGGCCTACAATCAGCCCCAGCATTTT	TRBJ1-5	TRBD1	TRBV2	15	many
CASSWGRGNSPLHF	TGTGCCAGCAGTTGGGGCAGGGGGAATTCACCCCTCCACTTT	TRBJ1-6	TRBD1	TRBV28	14	-
CASIPTGKKTEAFF	TGTGCCAGCATTCCCACAGGGAAGAAAACTGAAGCTTTCTTT	TRBJ1-1	-	TRBV7-8	14	many
CASNPGQGTGNTIYF	TGTGCCAGCAACCCGGGACAGGGAACCGGAAACACCATATATTTT	TRBJ1-3	TRBD1	TRBV9	15	-
CASSPELGITAEQFF	TGCGCCAGCAGTCCCGAGCTAGGGATTACGGCTGAGCAGTTCTTC	TRBJ2-1	-	TRBV5-1	15	-
CASSSSRGAGHDTQYF	TGTGCCAGCAGCTCTTCCCGGGGAGCGGGGCATGATACGCAGTATTTT	TRBJ2-3	TRBD2	TRBV7-6	16	-
CASSQDAENYGYTF	TGTGCCAGCAGCCAAGATGCAGAGAACTATGGCTACACCTTC	TRBJ1-2	-	TRBV3-1	14	many